This section outlines one TCR beta chain sequence together with its context. Its target is unknown. The sample belongs to a study of Ad26.COV2.S vaccination and SARS-CoV-2 variants. Whole-study results and caveats: Ad26.COV2.S recipients had broader spike-specific TCRs (P = 0.0014).

Method: immunoSEQ multiplex PCR; TCRdb's copy keeps in-frame clones and lacks some. The sample yields just over 350,000 clones, just over 90% seen once. The source was peripheral blood, collected after recovery from COVID-19. This clonotype was obtained from a human donor who had recovered from COVID-19.

The CDR3: CASSAQGAQANEKLFF. The CDR3 DNA reads TGCGCCAGCAGCGCACAGGGGGCGCAGGCTAATGAAAAACTGTTTTTT. V and J are TRBV5-1 and TRBJ1-4; the match to TRBD1 covers 9 bases. CDR1 and CDR2 from the germline V gene are SGHRS and YFSETQ. V trimming: 4 bases; J trimming: 3 bases; junction bases outside the gene matches: 7. The CDR3 length is 16 residues.